This T cell receptor beta chain was documented in a study of T cell responses to AZD1222 COVID-19 vaccine. Study in general: It was second doses at about 4 or about 12 weeks that were pooled. Broader study findings: Repertoire collection took place solely once the T cell response had peaked. Nearly half of unique spike-specific TCRs reportedly avoided B.1.351 and B.1.1.7 mutated regions.

TCRdb keeps only in-frame clones here, not all; method: immunoSEQ multiplex PCR. The sample has 150,000 or so clones; 80% to 90% are singletons. This CDR3 has 16 amino acids. Germline V gene sequence: CDR1 LGHDT, CDR2 YNNKEL (reference sequence). Trimming at V came to 5 bases and at J to 4 bases, leaving 13 bases not matched to a gene. Comments on this clone: Its target is unknown.

Specimen: peripheral blood, collected on day 0 of AZD1222 vaccination. The origin of this receptor is an adult in good health. The rearrangement joins TRBV3-1 (or the pseudogene TRBV3-2) to TRBJ1-2, with TRBD1 matching 7 bases. CDR3: CASSNAGGGGGYGYTF. The CDR3 bases are TGTGCCAGCAGCAACGCCGGGGGAGGGGGCGGCTATGGCTACACCTTC.